This T cell receptor beta chain emerged from a study of identical twins. TCRdb ran MiXCR on the 5' RACE reads and lists one entry per CDR3 protein. The top ten clones hold 1.5% to 2% of a sample with fewer than 800,000 distinct CDR3 sequences, around 7.4% of them seen once. In this sample, this clonotype turned up many times. Its antigen is not identified. Regarding the study as a whole: Excess sharing by twins proved weaker in beta out-of-frame sequences. The abundant beta clonotypes from cord blood had fewer insertions, and memory repertoires had none of this.

The CDR3 consists of 12 residues. Per the germline V gene, CDR1 is SQVTM and CDR2 is ANQGSEA. V lost 7 bases and J lost 3, with 10 bases in between. The data also belong to a second study, concerning yellow fever vaccine responses in identical twins.

Specimen: PBMCs. The chain links TRBV29-1 to TRBJ2-1; D is undetermined. The clonotype originates from a woman aged 18 to 35 in good health. The CDR3 reads CSERGYYNEQFF. Written as DNA, the CDR3 is TGCAGCGAACGAGGCTACTACAATGAGCAGTTCTTC.